This entry concerns a single T cell receptor (beta chain). Its specific antigen is unknown. At one end the junction does not follow the germline gene, possibly because of a read error. These data are taken from a study of blood T cell repertoires in COVID-19 (dated by TCRdb to about 2020). Regarding the research as a whole: Samples covering the acute and convalescent phases of COVID-19 were provided by collaborators in the United States, Italy and Spain. The material from the prospective study consisted of cDNA or gDNA derived from T cells, B-cell-depleted T cells, or PBMCs. Subjects who had been exposed to COVID-19, were actively infected with it, or had recovered from it provided the deeply sampled blood TCRbeta repertoires that made up the dataset. The repertoires were released in a freely available public database intended as a resource for research on the immune response to SARS-CoV-2. The samples were drawn from two sources: the first 160 participants of the ongoing ImmuneRACE study, and fewer than 1,500 subjects contributed by 6 global collaborators. A de-identified subject ID, COVID-19 status, age in years and sex were almost always included in the sample metadata. Where available, HLA class I and class II types were taken from metadata supplied by the sample provider and were not determined by assay-based typing.

Overall results and qualifications from the work: The amount of clinical and demographic metadata varied by source and participant and was provided uncurated.

Via the germline V gene, CDR1 is SGHTA and CDR2 FQGNSA. The CDR3 sequence holds 14 residues, the cysteine and phenylalanine included. Just the 42-base CDR3 DNA is kept, in frame starting at base 1. Whole blood was collected in K2EDTA tubes by collaborating institutions according to the institutions' own protocols. For TCRbeta analysis, collaborators shipped samples as frozen whole blood, isolated PBMCs, or DNA extracted from either of those sample types. TCRbeta CDR3 regions were amplified from genomic DNA using the immunoSEQ Assay, a bias-controlled multiplex PCR. In the paper's pipeline: The number of nucleated cells in each sample was estimated by amplification of reference gene primers within the assay. To quantify the absolute abundance of each unique TCRbeta CDR3 rearrangement, sequence reads were collapsed and filtered. Productive Simpson clonality was computed per sample as the square root of Simpson's diversity index over productive rearrangements. Sourced from immuneACCESS, this table was stored by TCRdb with only in-frame sequences that have V and J called. A share of the clones is absent; for the studies checked, an unresolved V gene accounts for under half, and the remainder has no known explanation. V and J calls and clone size follow that table, whereas D and trimming were derived from the DNA. The sample has tens of thousands of clones on record, around nine tenths of them singletons. The ten largest clones add up to around 57% of the sample.

This clonotype was obtained from a man aged 65-85 years with acute or convalescent COVID-19. The sequence links TRBV7-2 to TRBJ2-1; 8 bases in the middle match TRBD2. Sequencing was performed on peripheral blood. The DNA sequence is as follows: TGTGCCAGCACCTTAGGAGCGGGGGTACGAGAGCAGTTCTTC. Translated, it reads CASTLGAGVREQFF. This CDR3, with the reference TRBV7-2 and TRBJ2-1 proteins standing in past its ends, gives the full variable domain GAGVSQSPSNKVTEKGKDVELRCDPISGHTALYWYRQSLGQGLEFLIYFQGNSAPDKSGLPSDRFSAERTGGSVSTLTIQRTQQEDSAVYLCASTLGAGVREQFFGPGTRLTVL.